This T cell receptor (beta chain) originates from a study of cytotoxic CD8 clonotypes in ibrutinib-treated CLL. TCRdb's table, derived via immunoSEQ multiplex PCR, lists solely in-frame clones and lacks some. The data hold approximately 100,000 clones, with around four fifths observed a single time. The CDR3 sequence is 13 residues long. Germline V gene data show CDR1 as ENHRY and CDR2 as SYGVKD. V shed 3 bases and J shed 0 bases, with 5 bases lying between them. The chain links TRBV10-3 to TRBJ1-1; no clear D gene. The sample was PBMCs, taken after 12 months of ibrutinib treatment. The clonotype originates from a human donor with chronic lymphocytic leukemia. The CDR3 spells CAISDGMNTEAFF. CDR3 nucleotide sequence: TGTGCCATCAGTGATGGGATGAACACTGAAGCTTTCTTT.